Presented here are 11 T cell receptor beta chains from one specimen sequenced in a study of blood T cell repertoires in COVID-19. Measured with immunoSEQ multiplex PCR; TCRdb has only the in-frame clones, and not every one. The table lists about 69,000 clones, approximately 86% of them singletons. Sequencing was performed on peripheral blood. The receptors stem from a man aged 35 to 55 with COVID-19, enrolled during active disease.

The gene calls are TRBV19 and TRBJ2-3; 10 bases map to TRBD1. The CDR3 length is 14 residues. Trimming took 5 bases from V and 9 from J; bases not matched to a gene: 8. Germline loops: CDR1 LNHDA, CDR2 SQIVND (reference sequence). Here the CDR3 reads CASSGQGGWDTQYF. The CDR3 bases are TGTGCCAGTAGTGGACAGGGGGGATGGGACACGCAGTATTTT.

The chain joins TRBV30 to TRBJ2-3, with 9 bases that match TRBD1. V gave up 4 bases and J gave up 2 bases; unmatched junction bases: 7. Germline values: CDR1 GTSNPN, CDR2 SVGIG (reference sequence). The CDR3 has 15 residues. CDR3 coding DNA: TGTGCCTGGACCTTACAGGGGGCTTACACAGATACGCAGTATTTT. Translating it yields CAWTLQGAYTDTQYF.

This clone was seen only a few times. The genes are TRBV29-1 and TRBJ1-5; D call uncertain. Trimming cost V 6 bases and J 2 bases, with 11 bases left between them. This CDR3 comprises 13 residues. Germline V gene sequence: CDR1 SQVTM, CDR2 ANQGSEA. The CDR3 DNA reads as TGCAGCGTATCACAGAGCCGCAATCAGCCCCAGCATTTT. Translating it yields CSVSQSRNQPQHF.

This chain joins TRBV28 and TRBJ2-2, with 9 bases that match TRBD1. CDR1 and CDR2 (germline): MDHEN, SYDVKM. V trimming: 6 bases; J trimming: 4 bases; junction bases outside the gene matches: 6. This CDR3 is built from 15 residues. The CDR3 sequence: CASSTGQGLTGELFF. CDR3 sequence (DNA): TGTGCCAGCAGCACGGGACAGGGACTCACCGGGGAGCTGTTTTTT.

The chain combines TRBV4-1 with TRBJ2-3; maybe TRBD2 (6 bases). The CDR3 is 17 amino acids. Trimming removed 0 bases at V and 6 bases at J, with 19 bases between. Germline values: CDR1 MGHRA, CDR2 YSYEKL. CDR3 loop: CASSQERWGLPPDTQYF. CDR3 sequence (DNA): TGCGCCAGCAGCCAAGAAAGGTGGGGACTTCCCCCGGATACGCAGTATTTT.

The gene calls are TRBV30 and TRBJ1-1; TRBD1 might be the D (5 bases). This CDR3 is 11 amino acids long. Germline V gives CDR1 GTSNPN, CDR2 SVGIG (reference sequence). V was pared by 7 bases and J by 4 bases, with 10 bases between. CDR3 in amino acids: CAFGGFTEAFF. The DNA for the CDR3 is TGTGCCTTCGGGGGGTTCACTGAAGCTTTCTTT.

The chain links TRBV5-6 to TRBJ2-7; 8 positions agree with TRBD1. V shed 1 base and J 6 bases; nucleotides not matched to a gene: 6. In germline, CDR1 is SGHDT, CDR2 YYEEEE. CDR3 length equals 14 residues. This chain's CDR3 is CASSLFQGAGEQYF. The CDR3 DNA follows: TGTGCCAGCAGCTTGTTTCAGGGGGCAGGCGAGCAGTACTTC.

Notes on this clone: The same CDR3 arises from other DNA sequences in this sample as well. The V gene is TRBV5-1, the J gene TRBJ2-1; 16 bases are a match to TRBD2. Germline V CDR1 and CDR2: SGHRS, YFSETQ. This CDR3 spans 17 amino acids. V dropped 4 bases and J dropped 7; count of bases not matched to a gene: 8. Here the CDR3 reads CASSPGLAGGLGNEQFF. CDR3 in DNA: TGCGCCAGCAGCCCGGGACTAGCGGGGGGGCTAGGTAATGAGCAGTTCTTC. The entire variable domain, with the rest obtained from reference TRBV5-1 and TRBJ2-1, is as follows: KAGVTQTPRYLIKTRGQQVTLSCSPISGHRSVSWYQQTPGQGLQFLFEYFSETQRNKGNFPGRFSGRQFSNSRSEMNVSTLELGDSALYLCASSPGLAGGLGNEQFFGPGTRLTVL.

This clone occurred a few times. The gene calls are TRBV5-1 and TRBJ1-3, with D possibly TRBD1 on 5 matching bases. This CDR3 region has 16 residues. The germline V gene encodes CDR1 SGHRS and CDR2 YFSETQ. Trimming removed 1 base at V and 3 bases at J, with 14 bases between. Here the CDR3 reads CASSLIGQGGGNTIYF. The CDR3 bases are TGCGCCAGCAGCTTGATCGGGCAGGGCGGTGGAAACACCATATATTTT.

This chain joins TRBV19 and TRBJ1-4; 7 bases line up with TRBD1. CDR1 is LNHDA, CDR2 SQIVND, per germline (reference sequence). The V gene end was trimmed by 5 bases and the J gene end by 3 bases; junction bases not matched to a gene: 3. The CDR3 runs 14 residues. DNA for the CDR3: TGTGCCAGTAGTCGCGGGACAGCTAATGAAAAACTGTTTTTT. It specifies CASSRGTANEKLFF. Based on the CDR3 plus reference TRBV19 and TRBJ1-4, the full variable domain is DGGITQSPKYLFRKEGQNVTLSCEQNLNHDAMYWYRQDPGQGLRLIYYSQIVNDFQKGDIAEGYSVSREKKESFPLTVTSAQKNPTAFYLCASSRGTANEKLFFGSGTQLSVL.

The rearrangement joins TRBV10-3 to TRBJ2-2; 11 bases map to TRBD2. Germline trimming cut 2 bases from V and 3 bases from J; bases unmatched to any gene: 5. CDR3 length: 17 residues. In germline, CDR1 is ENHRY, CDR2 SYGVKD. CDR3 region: CAISEGLAGGDTGELFF. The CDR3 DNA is TGTGCCATCAGTGAGGGGCTAGCGGGGGGTGACACCGGGGAGCTGTTTTTT.